The 27 T cell receptor beta chains below come from one sample, sequenced in a study of blood T cell repertoires in COVID-19. Produced via immunoSEQ multiplex PCR; TCRdb's table is partial and in-frame only. This table has more than 300,000 clones, approximately 89% appearing once. What was sequenced was peripheral blood. All receptors come from a woman younger than 45 with COVID-19, enrolled during active disease.

This rearrangement joins TRBV30 to TRBJ1-2, with 7 bases that match TRBD1. The CDR3 spans 14 residues. J was trimmed by 8 bases and V by 2 bases; bases with no gene match: 11. Germline V gene sequence: CDR1 GTSNPN, CDR2 SVGIG (reference sequence). The CDR3 sequence is CAWSPMNQGEGYTF. CDR3 coding DNA: TGTGCCTGGAGTCCCATGAACCAGGGGGAAGGCTACACCTTC.

The chain uses TRBV6-5 and TRBJ2-7; a weak D match, TRBD1 (5 bases). The V and J ends lost 2 bases and 3 bases respectively, with 14 bases between them. This CDR3 spans 15 amino acids. Germline V lookup: CDR1 MNHEY, CDR2 SVGAGI. The CDR3 loop is CASSYKGQGGYEQYF. CDR3 bases: TGTGCCAGCAGTTACAAAGGGCAGGGTGGCTACGAGCAGTACTTC.

The chain has TRBV27 and TRBJ2-1, with TRBD2 matching 10 bases. V trimming: 5 bases; J trimming: 5 bases; junction bases outside the gene matches: 6. Germline CDR1 reads MNHEY; CDR2 reads SMNVEV (reference sequence). The CDR3 runs to 15 residues. CDR3 coding DNA: TGTGCCAGCAGTCACACTAGCGGGAAGAACAATGAGCAGTTCTTC. Translated, it gives CASSHTSGKNNEQFF.

This clone has a single count. The V call is TRBV19, the J call TRBJ1-5; D is uncertain. V was trimmed by 6 bases and J by 2 bases, leaving 11 bases between them. This CDR3 contains 14 residues. The germline CDR1 and CDR2 sequences are LNHDA and SQIVND (reference sequence). CDR3 loop: CASRNPVRNQPQHF. DNA for the CDR3: TGTGCCAGTAGAAACCCGGTTCGCAATCAGCCCCAGCATTTT. Filled out from reference TRBV19 and TRBJ1-5, the complete variable domain reads DGGITQSPKYLFRKEGQNVTLSCEQNLNHDAMYWYRQDPGQGLRLIYYSQIVNDFQKGDIAEGYSVSREKKESFPLTVTSAQKNPTAFYLCASRNPVRNQPQHFGDGTRLSIL.

This clone was detected only a few times. This sequence joins TRBV24-1 and TRBJ2-1; D is ambiguous. CDR1 is KGHDR and CDR2 is SFDVKD in the germline V gene. The length of the CDR3 is 12 residues. The ends were cut back, 5 bases at V and 8 bases at J, with 9 bases in the middle. The CDR3 loop is CATSATGHEQFF. The DNA for the CDR3 is TGTGCCACCAGTGCCACGGGTCATGAGCAGTTCTTC.

The rearrangement links TRBV19 to TRBJ2-7, with TRBD1 identical over 8 bases. This CDR3 spans 14 amino acids. The V segment lost 6 bases and the J segment 6 bases; nucleotides outside the gene matches: 10. In germline, CDR1 is LNHDA, CDR2 SQIVND (reference sequence). The DNA of the CDR3 is TGTGCCAGTAGATGGGGACAGGAGAGCTCCGAGCAGTACTTC. Protein product: CASRWGQESSEQYF.

Only one count was recorded for this clone. The chain has TRBV3-1 (or the pseudogene TRBV3-2) and TRBJ2-1; D gene ambiguous. This CDR3 is 15 amino acids long. CDR1 LGHDT and CDR2 YNNKEL come from the germline V gene (reference sequence). V lost 4 bases and J 0 bases, leaving 10 bases between the germline ends. This CDR3 is CASSRQLNSYNEQFF. The DNA of the CDR3 is TGTGCCAGCAGCCGCCAGTTAAACTCCTACAATGAGCAGTTCTTC.

The CDR3: CASSYRDRGHGYTF. The CDR3, as DNA: TGTGCCAGCAGCTACCGGGACAGGGGACATGGCTACACCTTC. The rearrangement uses TRBV3-1 (or the pseudogene TRBV3-2) and TRBJ1-2; 10 nucleotides align to TRBD1. J gave up 6 bases and V 5 bases, and 6 bases lay outside the gene matches. CDR1 is LGHDT and CDR2 is YNNKEL in the germline V gene (reference sequence). CDR3 size: 14 residues.

The chain links TRBV11-2 to TRBJ2-7; D call uncertain. The CDR3 is 14 residues long. The V end lost 1 base, the J end lost 4 bases, and 11 bases lay between the germline ends. CDR1 is SGHAT, CDR2 FQNNGV, per germline. The CDR3 coding sequence is TGTGCCAGCAGCTTAGTTGTTGGAGATTACGAGCAGTACTTC. It specifies CASSLVVGDYEQYF. The complete variable domain, with remaining parts taken from reference TRBV11-2 and TRBJ2-7, reads EAGVAQSPRYKIIEKRQSVAFWCNPISGHATLYWYQQILGQGPKLLIQFQNNGVVDDSQLPKDRFSAERLKGVDSTLKIQPAKLEDSAVYLCASSLVVGDYEQYFGPGTRLTVT.

This sequence joins TRBV6-5 and TRBJ1-2, with a tentative D call TRBD1 (5 bases). Germline values: CDR1 MNHEY, CDR2 SVGAGI. Between the trimmed V and J ends, which lost 4 bases and 4 bases, there was a span of 19 bases. The CDR3 totals 16 residues. The CDR3 DNA is TGTGCCAGCAGTTCGCAGGGAGGCTTTTATGGCTATGGCTACACCTTC. It yields the protein CASSSQGGFYGYGYTF.

This chain links TRBV24-1 with TRBJ2-3; 9 bases line up with TRBD1. The CDR3 consists of 13 residues. Germline V gene data show CDR1 as KGHDR and CDR2 as SFDVKD. Trimming cost V 9 bases and J 4 bases; bases outside gene matches: 4. Here the CDR3 DNA reads TGTGCCACCGGGGACAGGGTGGCAGATACGCAGTATTTT. It codes for CATGDRVADTQYF.

The gene calls are TRBV4-1 and TRBJ2-3; D may be TRBD1 (5 bases). Germline V lookup: CDR1 MGHRA, CDR2 YSYEKL. The V and J ends lost 2 bases and 7 bases respectively, with 10 bases between them. This CDR3 has 13 residues. The CDR3 DNA follows: TGCGCCAGCAGCCAACCCCCAGGGAATACGCAGTATTTT. Its translation is CASSQPPGNTQYF.

This clone has a handful of counts. V is TRBV30 and J is TRBJ2-3; TRBD1 aligns across 8 bases. CDR1 is GTSNPN and CDR2 is SVGIG in the germline V gene (reference sequence). The J segment lost 6 bases and the V segment lost 8 bases, leaving 13 bases of the junction unmatched. This CDR3 region has 14 residues. This CDR3 is CATEPGQAFDTQYF. As DNA, the CDR3 is TGTGCCACAGAACCGGGACAGGCCTTCGATACGCAGTATTTT.

CDR3 sequence: CASTNPSGDRAIEAFF. In DNA, the CDR3 is TGCGCCAGCACAAACCCTTCGGGGGACAGGGCGATTGAAGCTTTCTTT. This chain uses TRBV23-1 with TRBJ1-1; 9 bases map to TRBD1. TRBV23-1 is identified as an open reading frame with a role that is uncertain. Trimming took 7 bases from V and 7 from J; bases not matched to a gene: 16. The CDR3 runs to 16 residues.

This chain links TRBV7-9 with TRBJ2-7; 8 bases map to TRBD1. The CDR3 covers 15 residues. CDR1 and CDR2 from the germline V gene are SEHNR and FQNEAQ (reference sequence). V dropped 4 bases and J dropped 2; count of bases not matched to a gene: 7. The CDR3 here is CASSSTGTGAYEQYF. CDR3 coding DNA: TGTGCCAGCAGCTCCACCGGGACAGGTGCCTACGAGCAGTACTTC. Full variable domain (remainder filled in from reference TRBV7-9 and TRBJ2-7): DTGVSQNPRHKITKRGQNVTFRCDPISEHNRLYWYRQTLGQGPEFLTYFQNEAQLEKSRLLSDRFSAERPKGSFSTLEIQRTEQGDSAMYLCASSSTGTGAYEQYFGPGTRLTVT.

Only one count was recorded for this clone. V usage is TRBV30 and J usage is TRBJ2-1, with 12 nucleotides matching TRBD2. This CDR3 is 16 amino acids long. Germline V CDR1 and CDR2: GTSNPN, SVGIG (reference sequence). V lost 2 bases to trimming and J lost 8 bases; unmatched junction nucleotides: 10. CDR3 bases: TGTGCCTGGAGTCTCCCACTAGCGGGAGGAGTTGATGAGCAGTTCTTC. It yields the protein CAWSLPLAGGVDEQFF. The whole variable domain, remainder taken from reference TRBV30 and TRBJ2-1, is SQTIHQWPATLVQPVGSPLSLECTVEGTSNPNLYWYRQAAGRGLQLLFYSVGIGQISSEVPQNLSASRPQDRQFILSSKKLLLSDSGFYLCAWSLPLAGGVDEQFFGPGTRLTVL.

The chain couples TRBV7-2 to TRBJ2-5, with 8 bases matching TRBD1. Germline assignment: CDR1 SGHTA and CDR2 FQGNSA. V lost 6 bases, J lost 4 bases, and 10 bases stayed unmatched. This CDR3 contains 15 residues. CDR3 nucleotides: TGTGCCAGCAGACCCCCCGGGACAGGTGTAGAGACCCAGTACTTC. It translates to CASRPPGTGVETQYF.

The CDR3, as DNA: TGTGCCAGCAGCCTCGGACTAGCGGAACCCTACGAGCAGTACTTC. This encodes CASSLGLAEPYEQYF. J is TRBJ2-7 and V is TRBV9; 10 bases line up with TRBD2. This CDR3 has 15 amino acids. The junction had 6 bases not matched to a gene; V was cut back by 4 bases and J by 2 bases. CDR1 is SGDLS, CDR2 YYNGEE, per germline.

This clone has only a few counts. The rearrangement joins TRBV27 to TRBJ2-2; D unclear. Trimming took 5 bases from V and 2 from J, leaving 18 bases between them. Germline CDR1 reads MNHEY; CDR2 reads SMNVEV (reference sequence). This CDR3 spans 17 amino acids. CDR3 region: CASSARVTPFNTGELFF. CDR3 DNA sequence: TGTGCCAGCAGTGCCCGGGTCACACCTTTCAACACCGGGGAGCTGTTTTTT.

CDR3 in amino acids: CASSSPGGAIEAFF. The CDR3 DNA reads TGTGCCAGCAGTTCCCCCGGAGGGGCAATTGAAGCTTTCTTT. The chain has TRBV28 and TRBJ1-1, with a tentative D call TRBD1 (5 bases). V lost 4 bases and J 7 bases, leaving 16 bases between the germline ends. The germline gives CDR1 MDHEN, CDR2 SYDVKM. CDR3 length equals 14 residues.

This sequence joins TRBV9 and TRBJ2-3; 8 nucleotides line up with TRBD2. Germline V gives CDR1 SGDLS, CDR2 YYNGEE. J gave up 6 bases and V 0 bases, and 9 bases lay outside the gene matches. CDR3 size: 16 residues. The CDR3 spells CASSVGVTGGADTQYF. Written as DNA, the CDR3 is TGTGCCAGCAGCGTAGGAGTAACGGGAGGGGCGGATACGCAGTATTTT.

This chain connects TRBV5-1 to TRBJ2-5, with TRBD2 matching over 7 bases. This CDR3 is 14 amino acids long. Germline values: CDR1 SGHRS, CDR2 YFSETQ. After removal of 4 bases from V and 5 bases from J, the junction contained 8 bases not matched to a gene. Written as DNA, the CDR3 is TGCGCCAGCAGCCCTGGGAGGGCCTGGGAGACCCAGTACTTC. Translation: CASSPGRAWETQYF. Combining the CDR3 with reference TRBV5-1 and TRBJ2-5 gives the whole variable domain KAGVTQTPRYLIKTRGQQVTLSCSPISGHRSVSWYQQTPGQGLQFLFEYFSETQRNKGNFPGRFSGRQFSNSRSEMNVSTLELGDSALYLCASSPGRAWETQYFGPGTRLLVL.

The rearrangement links TRBV6-5 to TRBJ2-7; no reliable D call. Germline assignment: CDR1 MNHEY and CDR2 SVGAGI. V was cut by 0 bases and J by 5 bases, with 8 bases left in between. CDR3 length: 13 amino acids. The CDR3 loop reads CASSYSRLNEQYF. The CDR3 DNA sequence: TGTGCCAGCAGTTACTCGAGGCTCAACGAGCAGTACTTC.

The chain has TRBV5-1 and TRBJ2-1, with TRBD2 matching over 10 bases. J gave up 2 bases and V 6 bases, and 8 bases lay outside the gene matches. The germline gives CDR1 SGHRS, CDR2 YFSETQ. This CDR3 is built from 16 residues. CDR3 nucleotide sequence: TGCGCCAGCAACCAGATAACTAGCGGGGCCTACAATGAGCAGTTCTTC. It translates to CASNQITSGAYNEQFF.

This clone was counted once. This chain uses TRBV11-2 with TRBJ2-7, with 8 nucleotides matching TRBD2. Losses at the gene ends were 1 base for V and 5 bases for J; bases not matched to a gene: 10. Germline CDR1 is SGHAT and CDR2 is FQNNGV. The CDR3 sequence is 16 residues long. DNA of the CDR3: TGTGCCAGCAGCTTAGGACGGGGGGGAGTCTACGACGAGCAGTACTTC. Translation gives CASSLGRGGVYDEQYF.

This chain joins TRBV6-5 and TRBJ2-7; 11 positions match TRBD2. Germline loops: CDR1 MNHEY, CDR2 SVGAGI. This CDR3 comprises 15 residues. The V and J ends lost 6 bases and 4 bases, in that order; junction bases with no gene match: 8. The CDR3 nucleotides are TGTGCCAGCAGGGTAGCGGGAGGGCCAGGGTACGAGCAGTACTTC. Encoded protein: CASRVAGGPGYEQYF.

The chain recombines TRBV12-5 with TRBJ1-5, with 8 bases lining up with TRBD1. Germline CDR1 and CDR2: LGHNT and FRNRAP. The CDR3 consists of 15 residues. Trimming removed 7 bases from V and 0 bases from J; junction bases left unmatched: 5. The CDR3 region is CASAATGDSNQPQHF. For the CDR3, the DNA is TGTGCTAGTGCCGCGACAGGGGATAGCAATCAGCCCCAGCATTTT.